This T cell receptor (beta chain) was sequenced for a study of PD-1 blockade in classical Hodgkin lymphoma. The CDR3 has 14 residues. CDR1 and CDR2 (germline): LGHNA, YNFKEQ. V lost 3 bases and J 5 bases, leaving 11 bases between the germline ends. As for time point: cycle 4 day 1 (C4D1), after 6 weeks of nivolumab. Relapse after autologous stem cell transplantation occurred in every patient, and brentuximab vedotin exposure varied. The data were produced by immunoSEQ multiplex PCR, yet TCRdb's version contains in-frame clones alone and is incomplete. This sample has fewer than 55,000 clones, with about three quarters found just once.

This sample comprised peripheral blood mononuclear cells (PBMCs), obtained before the fourth cycle of nivolumab. The rearrangement uses TRBV4-2 and TRBJ1-5, with a weak D call TRBD1 (5 bases). This clonotype originated in a human donor with classical Hodgkin lymphoma. CDR3 residues: CASSHAGEDQPQHF. The CDR3 DNA follows: TGTGCCAGCAGCCACGCGGGGGAGGATCAGCCCCAGCATTTT.